This T cell receptor (beta chain) was captured in a study of T cell repertoires in cytomegalovirus infection. The wider study: Recently identified HLA-C-restricted CMV epitopes and well-studied HLA-B-restricted CMV epitopes were used by the study. From public TCR beta signatures came an indication of both CMV infection and matching HLA type.

MiXCR, run by TCRdb on the reads, gives a single entry per CDR3 protein. The sample consists of approximately 910,000 distinct CDR3 sequences, about a third of them appearing once. Trimming shortened V by 1 base and J by 3 bases, and 11 bases separated the two germline ends. From germline, CDR1 is SGHKS and CDR2 YYEKEE (reference sequence). The CDR3 loop spans 14 amino acids. Points on this clonotype: Its antigen is as yet unknown.

Notes on the study in general: HLA-C-restricted CMV clonotypes gave the most frequent clonotype in two of eight donors. Identification of carriers of CMV plus the relevant HLA was achieved through cumulative public TCR beta family frequency.

The sequencing here drew on cultured CD8+ T cells from PBMCs, taken from culture after CMV antigen stimulation. This TCR was recovered from a human donor in good health (CMV status not recorded). Some clones in this sample may be carry-over from other donors' samples. This chain connects TRBV5-5 to TRBJ2-7; no clear D. CDR3 sequence: CASSLRGYHYEQYF. The CDR3 coding sequence is TGTGCCAGCAGCTTGCGAGGATACCACTACGAGCAGTACTTC.